The 32 T cell receptor beta chains below all came from one sample that was sequenced in a study of T cells after yellow fever vaccination. TCRdb analysed the 5' RACE reads with MiXCR anew, one entry per CDR3 protein. The sample holds 300,000 to 400,000 distinct CDR3 sequences, under 5% seen once. The sequencing used PBMCs, collected 5 days after the yellow fever booster vaccination. These receptors all come from a young man who received the YFV17D yellow fever vaccine.

This clonotype was counted only a few times. This rearrangement joins TRBV4-3 to TRBJ2-2; 9 bases are a match to TRBD1. This CDR3 has 15 residues. The germline V gene has CDR1 LGHNA and CDR2 YSLEER. V dropped 4 bases and J dropped 7; count of bases not matched to a gene: 7. The CDR3: CASSPPHRGRGELFF. Written as DNA, the CDR3 is TGCGCCAGCAGCCCTCCACACAGGGGGCGCGGGGAGCTGTTTTTT.

This clonotype has only a few counts. The V call is TRBV7-2, the J call TRBJ2-5; D is ambiguous. Germline assignment: CDR1 SGHTA and CDR2 FQGNSA. Deletions cut 6 bases from V and 5 bases from J, with 25 bases between. This CDR3 has 17 residues. The CDR3 loop is CASRNTAVRLLPETQYF. The CDR3 DNA is TGTGCCAGCAGAAATACTGCCGTAAGACTCCTACCCGAGACCCAGTACTTC.

V gene TRBV7-2 combines with J gene TRBJ2-7; 10 bases map to TRBD1. CDR3 length: 16 amino acids. The trim removed 4 bases at V and 3 bases at J, leaving 9 bases unmatched. Germline-derived CDR1 and CDR2 are SGHTA and FQGNSA. The CDR3 nucleotides are TGTGCCAGCAGCTCAGCCCCCCGGGACAGGGGCTACGAGCAGTACTTC. It specifies CASSSAPRDRGYEQYF. Together with reference TRBV7-2 and TRBJ2-7, the CDR3 gives the full variable domain: GAGVSQSPSNKVTEKGKDVELRCDPISGHTALYWYRQSLGQGLEFLIYFQGNSAPDKSGLPSDRFSAERTGGSVSTLTIQRTQQEDSAVYLCASSSAPRDRGYEQYFGPGTRLTVT.

This clonotype appeared many times. The rearrangement uses TRBV7-8 and TRBJ2-5; D might be TRBD1 (6 bases). Germline V CDR1 and CDR2: SGHVS, FQNEAQ. Trimming took off 5 bases at V and 7 bases at J, with 20 bases between the two ends. The CDR3 is made up of 15 amino acids. CDR3 DNA: TGTGCCAGCAGCCCGGGACAATACTCAGAGGGGACCCAGTACTTC. It codes for CASSPGQYSEGTQYF.

This clonotype was found a few times. The chain links TRBV7-2 to TRBJ2-1; the D call may be TRBD1 or TRBD2 (5 bases each). Germline CDR1 and CDR2: SGHTA and FQGNSA. V was trimmed by 4 bases and J by 4 bases, leaving 17 bases between them. The CDR3 covers 16 residues. CDR3 protein: CASSWTDWGSYNEQFF. Written as DNA, the CDR3 is TGTGCCAGCAGCTGGACTGACTGGGGGAGTTACAATGAGCAGTTCTTC.

This clonotype was seen ten or more times. The V call is TRBV12-3 or TRBV12-4, the J call TRBJ2-7; 8 positions agree with TRBD2. J lost 0 bases, V lost 5 bases, and 6 bases had no gene match. The CDR3 contains 15 residues. The DNA for the CDR3 is TGTGCCAGCAGTCCAGAGCGGGGGCCCTCCTACGAGCAGTACTTC. The encoded protein is CASSPERGPSYEQYF.

This clonotype was seen many times. The J gene is TRBJ2-1, the V gene TRBV5-1; D is unclear. V shed 8 bases and J shed 3 bases, with 21 bases lying between them. The germline CDR1 and CDR2 sequences are SGHRS and YFSETQ. The CDR3 spans 16 residues. The CDR3 region is CASSKDGDVGYNEQFF. CDR3 bases: TGCGCCAGTAGTAAGGACGGAGATGTGGGCTACAATGAGCAGTTCTTC.

This clonotype was observed a handful of times. The chain couples TRBV6-2 or TRBV6-3 to TRBJ2-5; a weak D match, TRBD1 (5 bases). The CDR3 loop spans 14 amino acids. Trimming pared 5 bases from V and 7 bases from J, leaving 17 bases between. The germline V gene has CDR1 MNHEY and CDR2 SVGEGT. Written as DNA, the CDR3 is TGTGCCAGCAGTGACCCGCGACAGATGTGGACCCAGTACTTC. It yields the protein CASSDPRQMWTQYF.

The chain links TRBV30 to TRBJ2-1; possible D gene TRBD2, 5 bases. This CDR3 spans 15 amino acids. V shed 0 bases and J shed 0 bases, with 9 bases lying between them. Germline assignment: CDR1 GTSNPN and CDR2 SVGIG (reference sequence). The CDR3 nucleotides are TGTGCCTGGAGTGTAGCTGGGAGCTCCTACAATGAGCAGTTCTTC. It translates to CAWSVAGSSYNEQFF. The whole variable domain, remainder taken from reference TRBV30 and TRBJ2-1, is SQTIHQWPATLVQPVGSPLSLECTVEGTSNPNLYWYRQAAGRGLQLLFYSVGIGQISSEVPQNLSASRPQDRQFILSSKKLLLSDSGFYLCAWSVAGSSYNEQFFGPGTRLTVL.

This clonotype was counted at least ten times. The chain employs TRBV5-1 and TRBJ2-5; D is uncertain. The CDR3 is 14 residues long. The V end lost 0 bases, the J end lost 4 bases, and 10 bases lay between the germline ends. CDR1 is SGHRS, CDR2 YFSETQ, per germline. The CDR3 bases are TGCGCCAGCAGCTTGGGACCGACCACAGAGACCCAGTACTTC. It yields the protein CASSLGPTTETQYF.

The chain is built from TRBV7-2 and TRBJ2-7; D remains unclear. The CDR3 is made up of 13 amino acids. From germline, CDR1 is SGHTA and CDR2 FQGNSA. With 4 bases removed from V and 7 bases from J, the gap between germline ends came to 14 bases. The chain's CDR3 is CASSSPHDLEQYF. The CDR3, as DNA: TGTGCCAGCAGCTCCCCGCACGATTTGGAGCAGTACTTC.

The CDR3 DNA reads as TGCAGTGCTAGAGATCCGGGGGCGGATTCACCCCTCCACTTT. This codes for CSARDPGADSPLHF. The rearrangement joins TRBV20-1 to TRBJ1-6, with D perhaps TRBD1 (6 bases). Looked up from germline, CDR1 is DFQATT and CDR2 is SNEGSKA (reference sequence). V lost 0 bases and J lost 8, with 11 bases in between. CDR3 length: 14 amino acids.

This clonotype was counted ten times or more. The V call is TRBV4-3, the J call TRBJ1-2; TRBD1 agrees at 7 bases. The V gene end was trimmed by 0 bases and the J gene end by 2 bases; junction bases not matched to a gene: 9. The CDR3 is made up of 17 amino acids. Germline V gene lookup returns CDR1 LGHNA and CDR2 YSLEER. The DNA for the CDR3 is TGCGCCAGCAGCCAAGATTTGGCAGGGGGGACCAACTATGGCTACACCTTC. Translating gives CASSQDLAGGTNYGYTF.

This clonotype was observed a few times. The V call is TRBV27, the J call TRBJ2-7; 7 bases are a match to TRBD2. Trimming took 5 bases from V and 4 from J; bases not matched to a gene: 14. Germline-derived CDR1 and CDR2 are MNHEY and SMNVEV (reference sequence). The CDR3 loop spans 16 amino acids. The DNA for the CDR3 is TGTGCCAGCAGTGTCTCTGGGGGGGAAAGGGGTTACGAGCAGTACGTC. It encodes CASSVSGGERGYEQYV.

This clonotype has ten or more counts. This chain uses TRBV12-3 or TRBV12-4 with TRBJ2-2; 7 bases are a match to TRBD1. Trimming removed 5 bases from V and 3 bases from J; junction bases left unmatched: 6. This CDR3 is built from 15 residues. The CDR3, as DNA: TGTGCCAGCAGTACAAGACAGGGCTACACCGGGGAGCTGTTTTTT. Translated, it gives CASSTRQGYTGELFF.

A few counts support this clonotype. This chain connects TRBV20-1 to TRBJ1-4; D gene uncertain. V lost 0 bases and J 0 bases, leaving 8 bases between the germline ends. Germline V gene sequence: CDR1 DFQATT, CDR2 SNEGSKA (reference sequence). CDR3 length equals 15 residues. CDR3 nucleotide sequence: TGCAGTGCTAGAGATAGTGTAACAACTAATGAAAAACTGTTTTTT. Its protein product is CSARDSVTTNEKLFF.

This clonotype was seen repeatedly, ten times or more. The chain combines TRBV12-3 or TRBV12-4 with TRBJ1-1; 7 positions agree with TRBD1. This CDR3 is built from 18 residues. V was pared by 0 bases and J by 0 bases, with 10 bases of the junction left unmatched. CDR3 in amino acids: CASSLALTLTGMNTEAFF. In DNA form, the CDR3 reads TGTGCCAGCAGTTTAGCGCTAACCCTGACAGGGATGAACACTGAAGCTTTCTTT.

This clonotype has ten or more counts. The chain is built from TRBV18 and TRBJ2-7; D may be TRBD1 (5 bases). CDR1 and CDR2 from the germline V gene are KGHSH and LQKENI. Between the trimmed V and J ends, which lost 3 bases and 3 bases, there was a span of 12 bases. This CDR3 contains 14 residues. Here the CDR3 DNA reads TGTGCCAGCTCACCTCTGCAGGGATTCTACGAGCAGTACGTC. Amino acids: CASSPLQGFYEQYV.

In this sample, this clonotype turned up many times. This chain connects TRBV4-2 to TRBJ2-7, with D unresolved. V lost 4 bases, J lost 3 bases, and 7 bases lay in between. The CDR3 runs to 12 residues. Germline V lookup: CDR1 LGHNA, CDR2 YNFKEQ. CDR3 nucleotides: TGTGCCAGCAGCCGGCCGAACTACGAGCAGTACGTC. Encoded protein: CASSRPNYEQYV.

The chain has TRBV20-1 and TRBJ2-1; 9 nucleotides align to TRBD2. The V segment lost 6 bases and the J segment 6 bases; nucleotides outside the gene matches: 9. There are 14 residues in the CDR3. The V gene's germline CDR1 is DFQATT and CDR2 SNEGSKA (reference sequence). The CDR3 DNA is TGCAGTGCCCCTCGGCCAGCGGGGGGCAATGAGCAGTTCTTC. Its protein is CSAPRPAGGNEQFF.

This clonotype was counted ten times or more. The rearrangement uses TRBV7-3 and TRBJ1-1; D call uncertain. Germline CDR1 SGHTA, CDR2 FQGTGA. Trimming took 3 bases from V and 5 from J, leaving 10 bases between them. The CDR3 totals 13 residues. In nucleotides, the CDR3 is TGTGCCAGCAGCTTGGGGTCTCGGACTGAAGCTTTCTTT. It specifies CASSLGSRTEAFF.

The rearrangement uses TRBV29-1 and TRBJ2-5; a possible D gene is TRBD1 (5 bases). CDR3 length: 14 amino acids. CDR1 and CDR2 from the germline V gene are SQVTM and ANQGSEA. Trimming removed 8 bases from V and 5 bases from J, with 21 bases in between. CDR3 residues: CSTRQLTVFETQYF. The CDR3 DNA follows: TGCAGCACGCGACAGTTAACTGTTTTTGAGACCCAGTACTTC.

V and J are TRBV18 and TRBJ2-1, with 9 bases fitting TRBD2. There are 16 residues in the CDR3. V gave up 3 bases and J gave up 4 bases; unmatched junction bases: 7. Germline V gene data show CDR1 as KGHSH and CDR2 as LQKENI. This CDR3 is CASSPALAGNYNEQFF. The DNA of the CDR3 is TGTGCCAGCTCACCGGCTCTAGCGGGGAATTACAATGAGCAGTTCTTC.

CDR3 DNA sequence: TGTGCCAGCAGCCAAGCCGTGGTCGATAGCAATCAGCCCCAGCATTTT. Protein sequence: CASSQAVVDSNQPQHF. The chain is built from TRBV14 and TRBJ1-5; D not resolved. The CDR3 consists of 16 residues. Between the trimmed V and J ends, which lost 1 base and 0 bases, there was a span of 10 bases. Germline CDR1 and CDR2: SGHDN and FVKESK. Using reference TRBV14 and TRBJ1-5 for the parts outside the CDR3, the full variable domain is EAGVTQFPSHSVIEKGQTVTLRCDPISGHDNLYWYRRVMGKEIKFLLHFVKESKQDESGMPNNRFLAERTGGTYSTLKVQPAELEDSGVYFCASSQAVVDSNQPQHFGDGTRLSIL.

This clonotype was recorded a few times. V is TRBV4-2 and J is TRBJ2-5; 11 bases agree with TRBD2. Unmatched junction bases numbered 10, after V lost 6 bases and J lost 1 base. The CDR3 has 17 residues. CDR1 and CDR2 from the germline V gene are LGHNA and YNFKEQ. CDR3 sequence reads: CASSLAGGPASQETQYF. The CDR3 region has the DNA TGTGCCAGCAGTTTAGCGGGGGGGCCGGCTTCCCAAGAGACCCAGTACTTC.

This clonotype turned up a few times. This rearrangement joins TRBV12-3 or TRBV12-4 to TRBJ1-1, with TRBD1 matching over 7 bases. The CDR3 runs to 15 residues. V was pared by 5 bases and J by 0 bases, with 6 bases of the junction left unmatched. CDR3 protein: CASSTGGTVNTEAFF. The CDR3 DNA is TGTGCCAGCAGTACCGGTGGGACAGTGAACACTGAAGCTTTCTTT.

Only a few counts were recorded for this clonotype. The chain employs TRBV7-8 and TRBJ2-4; 9 bases are shared with TRBD1. CDR3 length: 17 amino acids. Trimming at V came to 2 bases and at J to 2 bases, leaving 7 bases not matched to a gene. Germline loops: CDR1 SGHVS, CDR2 FQNEAQ. The CDR3 reads CASSLRPGQGSKNIQYF. The CDR3 DNA reads as TGTGCCAGCAGCTTACGCCCCGGACAGGGGTCCAAAAACATTCAGTACTTC.

This clonotype has at least ten counts. The V and J genes are TRBV5-5 and TRBJ2-2; 7 bases agree with TRBD1. V shed 6 bases and J 3 bases; nucleotides not matched to a gene: 11. Germline V gene lookup returns CDR1 SGHKS and CDR2 YYEKEE (reference sequence). This CDR3 spans 16 amino acids. The CDR3 is CASTKKQGRDTGELFF. For the CDR3, the DNA is TGTGCCAGCACCAAGAAACAGGGGCGAGACACCGGGGAGCTGTTTTTT. Complete variable domain (other parts from reference TRBV5-5 and TRBJ2-2): DAGVTQSPTHLIKTRGQQVTLRCSPISGHKSVSWYQQVLGQGPQFIFQYYEKEERGRGNFPDRFSARQFPNYSSELNVNALLLGDSALYLCASTKKQGRDTGELFFGEGSRLTVL.

Only a few counts were recorded for this clonotype. V and J are TRBV6-5 and TRBJ1-1, with a weak D call TRBD1 (5 bases). Trimming pared 2 bases from V and 7 bases from J, leaving 20 bases between. The CDR3 runs to 16 residues. Germline CDR1 MNHEY, CDR2 SVGAGI. The CDR3 protein is CASSYPNRHGAFEAFF. The CDR3 nucleotides read TGTGCCAGCAGTTACCCTAACCGACACGGGGCTTTTGAAGCTTTCTTT.

This chain links TRBV2 with TRBJ1-2; D gene uncertain. V lost 2 bases and J lost 4, with 11 bases in between. The CDR3 is 14 amino acids. CDR1 is SNHLY, CDR2 FYNNEI, per germline. This CDR3 is CASSERSGSYGYTF. DNA of the CDR3: TGTGCCAGCAGTGAAAGGTCCGGGAGCTATGGCTACACCTTC. Filled out from reference TRBV2 and TRBJ1-2, the complete variable domain reads EPEVTQTPSHQVTQMGQEVILRCVPISNHLYFYWYRQILGQKVEFLVSFYNNEISEKSEIFDDQFSVERPDGSNFTLKIRSTKLEDSAMYFCASSERSGSYGYTFGSGTRLTVV.

The rearrangement links TRBV5-6 to TRBJ1-2; 7 bases are shared with TRBD1. The germline gives CDR1 SGHDT, CDR2 YYEEEE. V dropped 0 bases and J dropped 4; count of bases not matched to a gene: 6. The CDR3 runs to 15 residues. CDR3 sequence (DNA): TGTGCCAGCAGCTTGGACAGGGGCAAATTCTATGGCTACACCTTC. Protein: CASSLDRGKFYGYTF.

In this sample, this clonotype turned up many times. This sequence joins TRBV7-9 and TRBJ2-7; possible D gene TRBD1, 6 bases. The ends were cut back, 8 bases at V and 6 bases at J, with 14 bases in the middle. Germline CDR1 and CDR2: SEHNR and FQNEAQ (reference sequence). The CDR3 contains 12 residues. CDR3 sequence (DNA): TGTGCCAGCGGGGAAGGGGGTGCCGAGCAGTACGTC. It yields the protein CASGEGGAEQYV.